Below are 4 T cell receptor beta chains sequenced from a single sample in a study of regulatory T cells in long-lasting Graves disease. The TCR beta library used iRepertoire HTBI primers with Arm-PCR amplification of CDR3. TCRdb fed the multiplex PCR reads into MiXCR, producing one record per CDR3 protein. The sample records about 420,000 distinct CDR3 sequences, around 15% being singletons. Time point specified: newly diagnosed GD, antithyroid drugs for less than 3 months. PBMC RNA served as the TCR library source. The sample also formed part of further work on T cells in Graves' hyperthyroidism and ophthalmopathy.

The input for sequencing was peripheral blood mononuclear cells (PBMCs), taken at new diagnosis, from a patient treated with antithyroid drugs. The source is a woman aged 18-29 years with Graves disease.

This clonotype has at least ten counts. This sequence joins TRBV27 and TRBJ2-3; TRBD2 aligns across 12 bases. Per the germline V gene, CDR1 is MNHEY and CDR2 is SMNVEV (reference sequence). This CDR3 region has 16 residues. The V and J ends lost 4 bases and 3 bases, in that order; junction bases with no gene match: 5. CDR3 sequence (DNA): TGTGCCAGCAGTTCGGGACTAGCGGGTCCGACAGATACGCAGTATTTT. Amino acids: CASSSGLAGPTDTQYF.

The CDR3 is CASSVGGTHTDTQYF. CDR3 DNA: TGTGCCAGCAGCGTAGGTGGTACACACACAGATACGCAGTATTTT. The chain has TRBV9 and TRBJ2-3; D unclear. The length of the CDR3 is 15 residues. CDR1 is SGDLS and CDR2 is YYNGEE in the germline V gene. Trimming left V 0 bases short and J 2 bases short, with 10 bases between. The full variable domain, completed using reference TRBV9 and TRBJ2-3, is DSGVTQTPKHLITATGQRVTLRCSPRSGDLSVYWYQQSLDQGLQFLIQYYNGEERAKGNILERFSAQQFPDLHSELNLSSLELGDSALYFCASSVGGTHTDTQYFGPGTRLTVL.

CDR3 coding DNA: TGCAGCGTGGGCCATAGATACGAGCAGTACTTC. Protein: CSVGHRYEQYF. The rearrangement links TRBV29-1 to TRBJ2-7; D is uncertain. CDR1 is SQVTM, CDR2 ANQGSEA, per germline. The V end lost 6 bases, the J end lost 4 bases, and 10 bases lay between the germline ends. The CDR3 extends over 11 amino acids.

This clonotype has a handful of counts. The chain links TRBV27 to TRBJ2-1; TRBD1 agrees at 11 bases. This CDR3 is 18 amino acids long. After removal of 5 bases from V and 4 bases from J, the junction contained 13 bases not matched to a gene. Germline CDR1 MNHEY, CDR2 SMNVEV (reference sequence). This CDR3 reads CASSQGQGAPGRYNEQFF. The CDR3 DNA sequence: TGTGCCAGCAGTCAAGGACAGGGGGCCCCGGGGAGGTACAATGAGCAGTTCTTC.